The rows below give T cell receptor beta chains drawn from one sample of a study of T cells in Graves' hyperthyroidism and ophthalmopathy. MiXCR, run by TCRdb on the multiplex PCR reads, gives a single entry per CDR3 protein. The sample lists hundreds of thousands of distinct CDR3 sequences; approximately 15% were seen once. The sample consisted of blood. The receptors were sampled from a woman in her 30s with Graves' hyperthyroidism that later progressed to Graves' ophthalmopathy. The CDR3 runs from the conserved cysteine through the conserved F or W. A D gene is named only where the DNA matches it firmly. Some rows mark clone size as missing; the rest say once, few, many or name a class of expanded clone.

abundance: NA
d_gene: NA
v_gene: TRBV7-9
j_gene: TRBJ1-2
CDR3aa: CASSSALLGAESNSGYTF
CDR3nt: TGTGCCAGCAGCTCGGCCTTACTCGGGGCCGAATCCAACTCTGGCTACACCTTC

abundance: many
d_gene: NA
v_gene: TRBV29-1
j_gene: TRBJ1-4
CDR3aa: CSVHGATNEKLFF
CDR3nt: TGCAGCGTCCACGGGGCAACTAATGAAAAACTGTTTTTT

abundance: many
d_gene: NA
v_gene: TRBV7-2
j_gene: TRBJ1-3
CDR3aa: CASSSTGTNTIYF
CDR3nt: TGTGCCAGCAGCTCCACAGGGACGAACACCATATATTTT

abundance: many
d_gene: NA
v_gene: TRBV7-9
j_gene: TRBJ2-2
CDR3aa: CASNLGSDGELFF
CDR3nt: TGTGCCAGCAACCTAGGATCCGACGGGGAGCTGTTTTTT

abundance: few
d_gene: TRBD1
v_gene: TRBV7-3
j_gene: TRBJ2-5
CDR3aa: CASSLTGQGAKETQYF
CDR3nt: TGTGCCAGCAGCTTGACGGGACAGGGGGCGAAAGAGACCCAGTACTTC

abundance: few
d_gene: NA
v_gene: TRBV20-1
j_gene: TRBJ1-1
CDR3aa: CSARDGGNTEAFF
CDR3nt: TGCAGTGCTCGGGACGGAGGCAACACTGAAGCTTTCTTT

abundance: few
d_gene: NA
v_gene: TRBV5-6
j_gene: TRBJ1-5
CDR3aa: CASGRGAQPQHF
CDR3nt: TGTGCCAGCGGAAGGGGGGCTCAGCCCCAGCATTTT

abundance: NA
d_gene: NA
v_gene: TRBV19
j_gene: TRBJ1-1
CDR3aa: CASSRWGGPSATEAFF
CDR3nt: TGTGCCAGTAGTAGGTGGGGGGGCCCTTCGGCCACTGAAGCTTTCTTT

abundance: many
d_gene: NA
v_gene: TRBV11-2
j_gene: TRBJ1-1
CDR3aa: CASSLGGSGNTEAFF
CDR3nt: TGTGCCAGCAGCTTAGGGGGTTCGGGGAACACTGAAGCTTTCTTT

abundance: NA
d_gene: NA
v_gene: TRBV4-2
j_gene: TRBJ2-6
CDR3aa: CASRKNSGANVLTF
CDR3nt: TGTGCCAGCCGAAAGAACTCTGGGGCCAACGTCCTGACTTTC

abundance: many
d_gene: NA
v_gene: TRBV30
j_gene: TRBJ2-5
CDR3aa: CAWSPGTTGETQYF
CDR3nt: TGTGCCTGGAGCCCAGGGACAACTGGGGAGACCCAGTACTTC

abundance: many
d_gene: TRBD1
v_gene: TRBV2
j_gene: TRBJ2-3
CDR3aa: CASGETGVLADTQYF
CDR3nt: TGTGCCAGTGGAGAAACAGGGGTACTCGCAGATACGCAGTATTTT

abundance: many
d_gene: NA
v_gene: TRBV11-3
j_gene: TRBJ1-1
CDR3aa: CASSPGPGMNTEAFF
CDR3nt: TGTGCCAGCAGCCCTGGACCAGGGATGAACACTGAAGCTTTCTTT

abundance: many
d_gene: TRBD2
v_gene: TRBV2
j_gene: TRBJ2-1
CDR3aa: CASSRTSGRGGRGNEQFF
CDR3nt: TGTGCCAGCAGTCGGACTAGCGGGAGAGGGGGGCGGGGGAATGAGCAGTTCTTC

abundance: many
d_gene: NA
v_gene: TRBV9
j_gene: TRBJ1-1
CDR3aa: CASSGSRGAEAFF
CDR3nt: TGTGCCAGCAGCGGCTCCCGGGGGGCTGAAGCTTTCTTT

abundance: many
d_gene: NA
v_gene: TRBV18
j_gene: TRBJ2-5
CDR3aa: CASSPRGGGGETQYF
CDR3nt: TGTGCCAGCTCACCAAGGGGAGGCGGTGGAGAGACCCAGTACTTC

abundance: NA
d_gene: TRBD1
v_gene: TRBV6-2/TRBV6-3
j_gene: TRBJ2-1
CDR3aa: CASSSLQGAGVYNEQFF
CDR3nt: TGTGCCAGCAGTTCCCTACAGGGGGCGGGGGTCTACAATGAGCAGTTCTTC

abundance: few
d_gene: NA
v_gene: TRBV28
j_gene: TRBJ2-7
CDR3aa: CASRDTSVRVSSYEQYF
CDR3nt: TGTGCCAGCCGGGACACATCCGTGCGGGTGAGCTCCTACGAGCAGTACTTC

abundance: many
d_gene: TRBD1
v_gene: TRBV6-2/TRBV6-3
j_gene: TRBJ1-1
CDR3aa: CASGDRENTEAFF
CDR3nt: TGTGCCAGCGGGGACAGAGAGAACACTGAAGCTTTCTTT

abundance: many
d_gene: TRBD2
v_gene: TRBV25-1
j_gene: TRBJ2-3
CDR3aa: CASSEGSFGGSSDTQYF
CDR3nt: TGTGCCAGCAGTGAAGGTTCTTTCGGCGGGAGCTCAGATACGCAGTATTTT

abundance: many
d_gene: NA
v_gene: TRBV7-2
j_gene: TRBJ2-3
CDR3aa: CASSRYPDTQYF
CDR3nt: TGTGCCAGCAGCCGTTACCCAGATACGCAGTATTTT

abundance: many
d_gene: NA
v_gene: TRBV10-3
j_gene: TRBJ1-1
CDR3aa: CAISGDDPFEAFF
CDR3nt: TGTGCCATCAGTGGGGACGATCCTTTTGAAGCTTTCTTT

abundance: many
d_gene: TRBD1
v_gene: TRBV28
j_gene: TRBJ2-7
CDR3aa: CASDSPGTATDEQYF
CDR3nt: TGTGCCAGCGATTCGCCCGGGACAGCCACCGACGAGCAGTACTTC

abundance: many
d_gene: TRBD2
v_gene: TRBV28
j_gene: TRBJ2-3
CDR3aa: CASSRGRAGTDTQYF
CDR3nt: TGTGCCAGCAGCCGCGGGAGGGCCGGCACAGATACGCAGTATTTT

abundance: many
d_gene: TRBD2
v_gene: TRBV19
j_gene: TRBJ2-7
CDR3aa: CASSSPGLASEQYF
CDR3nt: TGTGCCAGTAGTTCGCCGGGACTAGCTTCTGAGCAGTACTTC

abundance: many
d_gene: TRBD1
v_gene: TRBV12-3/TRBV12-4
j_gene: TRBJ1-5
CDR3aa: CASSGGTGDRQPQHF
CDR3nt: TGTGCCAGCAGTGGCGGGACAGGGGATCGGCAGCCCCAGCATTTT

abundance: many
d_gene: NA
v_gene: TRBV20-1
j_gene: TRBJ2-3
CDR3aa: CSADARGGSTDTQYF
CDR3nt: TGCAGTGCCGACGCGCGGGGAGGTAGCACAGATACGCAGTATTTT

abundance: many
d_gene: NA
v_gene: TRBV6-1
j_gene: TRBJ2-7
CDR3aa: CASIGRSTYEQYF
CDR3nt: TGTGCCAGCATCGGACGTTCCACCTACGAGCAGTACTTC

abundance: many
d_gene: NA
v_gene: TRBV3-1
j_gene: TRBJ1-2
CDR3aa: CASSLDRYGYTF
CDR3nt: TGTGCCAGCAGCCTTGACCGCTATGGCTACACCTTC

abundance: NA
d_gene: NA
v_gene: TRBV20-1
j_gene: TRBJ2-2
CDR3aa: CSAPHMTAHTGELFF
CDR3nt: TGCAGTGCTCCCCACATGACGGCGCACACCGGGGAGCTGTTTTTT

abundance: many
d_gene: NA
v_gene: TRBV6-6
j_gene: TRBJ2-2
CDR3aa: CASSYPIGVRTRNTGELFF
CDR3nt: TGTGCCAGCAGTTACCCTATAGGGGTGCGGACGCGAAACACCGGGGAGCTGTTTTTT

abundance: many
d_gene: NA
v_gene: TRBV28
j_gene: TRBJ2-7
CDR3aa: CASNVEFVGLSSYEQYF
CDR3nt: TGTGCCAGCAATGTCGAGTTCGTGGGCTTGAGCTCCTACGAGCAGTACTTC

abundance: many
d_gene: TRBD2
v_gene: TRBV18
j_gene: TRBJ2-5
CDR3aa: CASSPFETSIETQYF
CDR3nt: TGTGCCAGCTCACCATTCGAGACTAGCATTGAGACCCAGTACTTC

abundance: NA
d_gene: TRBD1
v_gene: TRBV14
j_gene: TRBJ2-5
CDR3aa: CASSLPQERGRAETQYF
CDR3nt: TGTGCCAGCAGCCTTCCCCAAGAGAGGGGGCGAGCGGAGACCCAGTACTTC

abundance: many
d_gene: NA
v_gene: TRBV2
j_gene: TRBJ1-4
CDR3aa: CASNREGEKLFF
CDR3nt: TGTGCCAGCAATAGGGAAGGGGAAAAACTGTTTTTT

abundance: NA
d_gene: TRBD1
v_gene: TRBV4-1
j_gene: TRBJ1-1
CDR3aa: CASSQARLDRVNTEAFF
CDR3nt: TGCGCCAGCAGCCAAGCAAGGCTCGACAGGGTAAACACTGAAGCTTTCTTT

abundance: many
d_gene: NA
v_gene: TRBV12-3/TRBV12-4
j_gene: TRBJ2-3
CDR3aa: CASSLILARDTQYF
CDR3nt: TGTGCCAGCAGTTTAATCCTAGCGCGAGATACGCAGTATTTT

abundance: many
d_gene: NA
v_gene: TRBV5-1
j_gene: TRBJ2-7
CDR3aa: CASSLEPAEREQYF
CDR3nt: TGCGCCAGCAGCTTGGAACCGGCAGAACGCGAGCAGTACTTC

abundance: many
d_gene: TRBD2
v_gene: TRBV3-1
j_gene: TRBJ2-7
CDR3aa: CASSQETSGAYEQYF
CDR3nt: TGTGCCAGCAGCCAAGAGACTAGCGGAGCCTACGAGCAGTACTTC

abundance: many
d_gene: NA
v_gene: TRBV3-1
j_gene: TRBJ1-4
CDR3aa: CASSGGVDEKLFF
CDR3nt: TGTGCCAGCAGTGGGGGGGTGGATGAAAAACTGTTTTTT

abundance: many
d_gene: NA
v_gene: TRBV27
j_gene: TRBJ2-2
CDR3aa: CASSFFERIQSTGELFF
CDR3nt: TGTGCCAGCAGTTTTTTCGAACGGATCCAGTCCACCGGGGAGCTGTTTTTT

abundance: many
d_gene: TRBD1
v_gene: TRBV11-3
j_gene: TRBJ2-1
CDR3aa: CASSQTTGDNEQFF
CDR3nt: TGTGCCAGCAGCCAGACAACAGGGGACAATGAGCAGTTCTTC